The 13 T cell receptor beta chains in this list originate from one sample, sequenced in a study of molecular identifiers for immune sequencing clone quantification. TCRdb independently ran MiXCR on the PCR reads; one entry per CDR3 protein. The sample yields 300,000 to 350,000 distinct CDR3 sequences, 20% to 25% seen once. The source material was naive CD8+ T cells from blood, with Jurkat cell RNA spiked in. Subset of the sample: FACS-sorted CD8+CD4-CCR7+CD45RA+ naive T cells. The receptors derive from a human donor in good health. Some libraries in this study had Jurkat cell RNA spiked in.

This clonotype was seen many times. The chain couples TRBV14 to TRBJ2-3; 12 bases map to TRBD2. V gave up 4 bases and J gave up 1 base; unmatched junction bases: 6. The CDR3 has 17 residues. The V gene's germline CDR1 is SGHDN and CDR2 FVKESK. The CDR3 is CASSPTLAGGRTDTQYF. The CDR3 bases are TGTGCCAGCAGCCCCACACTAGCGGGGGGCCGCACAGATACGCAGTATTTT. Variable domain in full (rest from reference TRBV14 and TRBJ2-3): EAGVTQFPSHSVIEKGQTVTLRCDPISGHDNLYWYRRVMGKEIKFLLHFVKESKQDESGMPNNRFLAERTGGTYSTLKVQPAELEDSGVYFCASSPTLAGGRTDTQYFGPGTRLTVL.

This clonotype appeared many times. This chain links TRBV19 with TRBJ2-7, with D perhaps TRBD2 (6 bases). The V end lost 1 base, the J end lost 2 bases, and 18 bases lay between the germline ends. The germline CDR1 and CDR2 sequences are LNHDA and SQIVND (reference sequence). The CDR3 has 17 amino acids. The CDR3 bases are TGTGCCAGTAGTATAGGGCCCCTGAGCGGGTCCCCCTACGAGCAGTACTTC. Translating gives CASSIGPLSGSPYEQYF.

This clonotype was observed many times. V gene TRBV28 combines with J gene TRBJ2-3, with TRBD2 matching over 14 bases. Germline loops: CDR1 MDHEN, CDR2 SYDVKM. V trimming: 4 bases; J trimming: 3 bases; junction bases outside the gene matches: 15. The CDR3 covers 20 residues. CDR3 sequence reads: CASSSGTSGSTGVRTDTQYF. The CDR3 DNA follows: TGTGCCAGCAGTTCCGGGACTAGCGGGAGCACCGGTGTGCGGACAGATACGCAGTATTTT.

Concerning this clonotype: This may arise from a read error, as a much more abundant clone is one base away. V is TRBV6-5 and J is TRBJ2-1, with TRBD1 matching 9 bases. The germline gives CDR1 MNHEY, CDR2 SVGAGI. The CDR3 length is 14 residues. CDR3 region: CASHRDRAYNEQLF. The CDR3 DNA follows: TGTGCCAGTCACCGGGACAGGGCCTACAATGAGCAGCTCTTC.

The chain uses TRBV12-3 or TRBV12-4 and TRBJ2-7; D is uncertain. This CDR3 is built from 12 residues. Between the trimmed V and J ends, which lost 8 bases and 7 bases, there was a span of 15 bases. The CDR3 DNA reads as TGTGCCAGCGGCCGAGGTGGTTGGGAGCAGTACTTC. It codes for CASGRGGWEQYF.

This clonotype appeared many times. The chain combines TRBV4-3 with TRBJ1-3; D gene ambiguous. Germline CDR1 LGHNA, CDR2 YSLEER. This CDR3 contains 16 residues. V lost 0 bases and J lost 4, with 13 bases in between. Here the CDR3 DNA reads TGCGCCAGCAGCCAAGATTTGCGTACTCTGGGAAACACCATATATTTT. As protein: CASSQDLRTLGNTIYF.

This clonotype was detected ten times or more. CDR3: CASSRLAGVETQYF. In DNA form, the CDR3 reads TGTGCCAGCAGCCGACTAGCGGGAGTTGAGACCCAGTACTTC. The rearrangement joins TRBV14 to TRBJ2-5, with 12 bases that match TRBD2. This CDR3 comprises 14 residues. CDR1 SGHDN and CDR2 FVKESK come from the germline V gene. V shed 4 bases, J shed 5 bases, and the junction held 2 bases outside the gene matches.

At least ten counts were recorded for this clonotype. The chain carries TRBV2 and TRBJ1-2; D is possibly TRBD1 (5 bases). V lost 7 bases and J lost 6, with 12 bases in between. This CDR3 comprises 12 residues. Germline V gives CDR1 SNHLY, CDR2 FYNNEI. The CDR3 sequence: CASKGVGDGYTF. CDR3 nucleotide sequence: TGTGCCAGCAAAGGGGTAGGGGATGGCTACACCTTC.

This clonotype has at least ten counts. The rearrangement joins TRBV21-1 to TRBJ2-5; the table names TRBD1, a call not compared with the DNA. TRBV21-1 is termed a pseudogene. This CDR3 is 17 amino acids long. In DNA, the CDR3 is TGTGCCAGCAGCACCCCGCGGGGACAGGGAGGTGAGGAGACCCAGTACTTC. This gives the protein CASSTPRGQGGEETQYF.

The table lists this clonotype with many counts. The rearrangement links TRBV12-3 or TRBV12-4 to TRBJ1-1; TRBD1 is a possible D gene (5 bases). The V and J ends lost 8 bases and 5 bases respectively, with 18 bases between them. CDR3 size: 14 residues. This CDR3 reads CASRDTGGWTEAFF. CDR3 nucleotide sequence: TGTGCCAGCCGAGATACCGGGGGGTGGACTGAAGCTTTCTTT.

As concerns this clonotype: A much larger clone lies a single base off, so this may be a read error. Likely a read error: the CDR3 ends without its conserved phenylalanine or tryptophan. V gene TRBV4-3 combines with J gene TRBJ1-1, with D perhaps matching TRBD1 (5 bases). Germline V gene lookup returns CDR1 LGHNA and CDR2 YSLEER. The CDR3 has 18 amino acids. Trimming left V 0 bases short and J 1 base short, with 18 bases between. CDR3 in DNA: TGCGCCAGCAGCCAAGATTTCAACCCAGCAGGGACGAACACTGAAGCTTTCTTG. This sequence encodes CASSQDFNPAGTNTEAFL.

This clonotype was counted many times. This chain connects TRBV4-2 to TRBJ1-1; 9 positions match TRBD1. The V and J ends lost 3 bases and 0 bases, in that order; junction bases with no gene match: 8. This CDR3 is 17 amino acids long. Germline V gene sequence: CDR1 LGHNA, CDR2 YNFKEQ. CDR3 loop: CASSQVPGQGLNTEAFF. CDR3 nucleotides: TGTGCCAGCAGCCAGGTACCGGGACAGGGCTTGAACACTGAAGCTTTCTTT.

Ten or more counts support this clonotype. V gene TRBV5-6 combines with J gene TRBJ2-7, with 7 bases matching TRBD1. The CDR3 spans 12 residues. In germline, CDR1 is SGHDT, CDR2 YYEEEE. After removal of 4 bases from V and 12 bases from J, the junction contained 10 bases not matched to a gene. CDR3 in DNA: TGTGCCAGCAGCCTAGGGGGCGTCGGACTGTACTTC. Its protein product is CASSLGGVGLYF.